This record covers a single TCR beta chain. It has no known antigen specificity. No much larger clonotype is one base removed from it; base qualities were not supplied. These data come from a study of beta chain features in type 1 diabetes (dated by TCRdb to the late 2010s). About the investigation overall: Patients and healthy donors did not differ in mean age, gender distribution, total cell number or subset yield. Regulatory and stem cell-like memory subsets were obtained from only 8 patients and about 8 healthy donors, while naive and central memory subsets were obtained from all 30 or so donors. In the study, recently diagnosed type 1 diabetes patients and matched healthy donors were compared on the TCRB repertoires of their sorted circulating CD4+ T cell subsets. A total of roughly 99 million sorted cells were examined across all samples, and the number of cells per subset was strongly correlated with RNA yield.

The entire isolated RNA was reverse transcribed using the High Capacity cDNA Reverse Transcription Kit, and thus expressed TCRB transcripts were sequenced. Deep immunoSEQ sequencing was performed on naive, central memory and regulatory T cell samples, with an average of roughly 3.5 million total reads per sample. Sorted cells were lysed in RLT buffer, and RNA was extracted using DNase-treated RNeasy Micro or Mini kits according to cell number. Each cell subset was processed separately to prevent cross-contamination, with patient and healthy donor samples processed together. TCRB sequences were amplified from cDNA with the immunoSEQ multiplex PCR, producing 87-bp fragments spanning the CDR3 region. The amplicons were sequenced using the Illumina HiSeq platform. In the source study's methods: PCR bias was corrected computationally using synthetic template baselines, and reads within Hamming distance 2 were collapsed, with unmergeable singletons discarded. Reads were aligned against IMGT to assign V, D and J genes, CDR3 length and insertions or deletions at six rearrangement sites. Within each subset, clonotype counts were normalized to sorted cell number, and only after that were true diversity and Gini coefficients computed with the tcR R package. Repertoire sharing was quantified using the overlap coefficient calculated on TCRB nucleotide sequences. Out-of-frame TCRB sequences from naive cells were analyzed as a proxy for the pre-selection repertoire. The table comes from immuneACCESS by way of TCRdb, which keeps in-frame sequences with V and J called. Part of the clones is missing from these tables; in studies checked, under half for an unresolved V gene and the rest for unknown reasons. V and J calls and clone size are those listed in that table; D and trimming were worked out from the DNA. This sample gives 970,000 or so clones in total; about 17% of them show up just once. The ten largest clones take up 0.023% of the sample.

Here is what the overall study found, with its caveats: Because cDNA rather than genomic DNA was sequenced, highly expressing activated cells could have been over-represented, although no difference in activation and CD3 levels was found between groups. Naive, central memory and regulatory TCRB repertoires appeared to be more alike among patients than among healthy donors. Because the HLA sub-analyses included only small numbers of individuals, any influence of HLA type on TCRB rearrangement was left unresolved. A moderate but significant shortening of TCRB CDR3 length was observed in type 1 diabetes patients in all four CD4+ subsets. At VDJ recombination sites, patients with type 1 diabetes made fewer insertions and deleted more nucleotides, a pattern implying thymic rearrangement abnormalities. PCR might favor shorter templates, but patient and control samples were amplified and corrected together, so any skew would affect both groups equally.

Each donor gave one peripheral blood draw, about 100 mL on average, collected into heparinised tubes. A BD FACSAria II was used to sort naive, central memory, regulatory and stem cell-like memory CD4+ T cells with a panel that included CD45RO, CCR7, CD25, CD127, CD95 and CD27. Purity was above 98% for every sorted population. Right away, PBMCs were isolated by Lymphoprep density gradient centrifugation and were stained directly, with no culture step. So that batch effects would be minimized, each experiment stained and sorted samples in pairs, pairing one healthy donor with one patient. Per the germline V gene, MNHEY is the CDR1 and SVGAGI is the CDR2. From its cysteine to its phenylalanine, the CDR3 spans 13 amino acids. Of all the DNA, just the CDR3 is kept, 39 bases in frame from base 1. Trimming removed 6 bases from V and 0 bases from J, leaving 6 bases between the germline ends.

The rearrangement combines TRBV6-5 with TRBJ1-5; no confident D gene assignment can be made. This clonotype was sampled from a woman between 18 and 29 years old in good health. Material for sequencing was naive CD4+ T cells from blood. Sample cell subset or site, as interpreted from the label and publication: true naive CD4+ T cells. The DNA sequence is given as TGTGCCAGCAGCATACGTAGCAATCAGCCCCAGCATTTT. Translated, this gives CASSIRSNQPQHF.